This T cell receptor beta chain was retrieved from a study of response to subunit inactivated influenza vaccine. Overall study findings and caveats: Seasonal influenza vaccination, on each occasion, was suggested by the authors to recruit few new T cells.

Per germline, CDR1 DFQATT and CDR2 SNEGSKA (reference sequence). The CDR3 spans 14 residues. V dropped 6 bases and J dropped 4; count of bases not matched to a gene: 7. Details on this clonotype: Its antigen is not identified.

MiXCR was run by TCRdb on the RT-PCR reads, yielding one entry per CDR3 protein. The repertoire includes around 520,000 distinct CDR3 sequences, roughly 27% of them detected once, and 1.9% sits in the top ten. The source was CD4+ T cells sorted from PBMCs, collected around 5 days after vaccination. This chain uses TRBV20-1 with TRBJ2-1, with 9 bases identical to TRBD2. The sequence came from a man in his fifties who received an inactivated influenza vaccine. CDR3 in DNA: TGCAGTGCCGTGGGGACTAGCAGTTACAATGAGCAGTTCTTC. Protein product: CSAVGTSSYNEQFF.